These T cell receptor beta chains were read from a single sample in a study of T cells after yellow fever vaccination. TCRdb re-analysed the 5' RACE reads in MiXCR, keeping a single row per CDR3 protein. The sample holds about 110,000 distinct CDR3 sequences, approximately 8.4% seen once. Sample: CD8+ T cells sorted from PBMCs, taken 45 days after the yellow fever booster vaccination. These receptors were taken from a man between 25 and 39 years old who received the YFV17D yellow fever vaccine. Each CDR3 is given with its conserved first and last residue. A D gene is named only where the DNA matches it firmly. Part of the rows lack a size; the others show once, few, many or a class for expanded clones.

clone_size | j_call | d_call | v_call | cdr3_aa | cdr3_nt
few | TRBJ2-7 | TRBD1 | TRBV5-1 | CASSATGGAGEQYF | TGCGCCAGCAGCGCGACAGGGGGCGCGGGCGAGCAGTACTTC
many | TRBJ2-7 | - | TRBV20-1 | CSARDQGLLQQYF | TGCAGTGCTAGAGATCAGGGGCTGCTCCAGCAGTACTTC
- | TRBJ2-7 | TRBD1 | TRBV5-6 | CASSTPRDRYEQYF | TGTGCCAGCAGCACCCCCCGGGACAGGTACGAGCAGTACTTC
many | TRBJ2-2 | - | TRBV7-3 | CASSFDRAGELFF | TGTGCCAGCAGCTTTGATAGGGCCGGGGAGCTGTTTTTT
- | TRBJ2-1 | TRBD2 | TRBV4-3 | CASSQDGRVVSGRANEQFF | TGCGCCAGCAGCCAAGATGGGCGGGTGGTTAGCGGGAGGGCCAATGAGCAGTTCTTC
many | TRBJ2-1 | TRBD1 | TRBV3-1 | CASSQVGTGASNEQFF | TGTGCCAGCAGCCAAGTGGGGACAGGGGCTTCCAATGAGCAGTTCTTC
- | TRBJ2-5 | - | TRBV11-2 | CASSSDFSGGETQYF | TGTGCCAGCAGCTCCGATTTTAGTGGGGGAGAGACCCAGTACTTC
- | TRBJ2-3 | - | TRBV7-2 | CASSLVGGVSSDTQYF | TGTGCCAGCAGCTTAGTAGGGGGTGTCTCCTCGGATACGCAGTATTTT
many | TRBJ2-7 | - | TRBV7-9 | CASSSRGDEQYF | TGTGCCAGCAGCTCGAGAGGGGACGAGCAGTACTTC
- | TRBJ2-7 | TRBD1 | TRBV6-2/TRBV6-3 | CASSWGTGGYNSYEQYF | TGTGCCAGCAGCTGGGGGACAGGGGGCTACAACTCCTACGAGCAGTACTTC
- | TRBJ2-3 | TRBD2 | TRBV3-1 | CASSQESGIQNTQYF | TGTGCCAGCAGCCAAGAAAGCGGGATTCAGAATACGCAGTATTTT
few | TRBJ1-5 | - | TRBV20-1 | CSARDFQGNSNQPQHF | TGCAGTGCTAGAGATTTTCAGGGTAATAGCAATCAGCCCCAGCATTTT
many | TRBJ2-2 | - | TRBV4-3 | CASSQVPGALAGELFF | TGCGCCAGCAGCCAAGTTCCGGGGGCGCTTGCCGGGGAGCTGTTTTTT
many | TRBJ2-7 | - | TRBV5-1 | CASSLSAEPYEQYF | TGCGCCAGCAGCTTGTCAGCGGAGCCCTACGAGCAGTACTTC
many | TRBJ2-1 | - | TRBV28 | CASKVREYNEQFF | TGTGCCAGCAAGGTCAGGGAGTACAATGAGCAGTTCTTC
- | TRBJ2-1 | TRBD1 | TRBV20-1 | CSARGQATANTGEQFF | TGCAGCGCTAGGGGACAGGCTACGGCTAACACGGGTGAGCAGTTCTTC
many | TRBJ2-2 | - | TRBV9 | CASSPPGVGELFF | TGTGCCAGCAGCCCCCCGGGGGTGGGGGAGCTGTTTTTT
- | TRBJ2-1 | TRBD2 | TRBV20-1 | CSARVAGGPDEQFF | TGCAGTGCTAGAGTAGCGGGAGGGCCGGATGAGCAGTTCTTC
few | TRBJ1-1 | - | TRBV29-1 | CSVGAQVVSSTEAFF | TGCAGCGTTGGGGCACAGGTGGTTAGTAGCACTGAAGCTTTCTTT
few | TRBJ2-7 | - | TRBV6-2/TRBV6-3 | CASSYHQTEQYF | TGTGCCAGCAGTTACCACCAGACAGAGCAGTACTTC
- | TRBJ2-1 | TRBD2 | TRBV27 | CAISFLLPGGPANEQFF | TGTGCCATCAGTTTCCTCCTTCCGGGAGGGCCGGCTAATGAGCAGTTCTTC
few | TRBJ2-7 | - | TRBV12-3/TRBV12-4 | CASSLAGGYYEQYF | TGTGCCAGCAGTTTAGCAGGTGGCTACTACGAGCAGTACTTC
many | TRBJ1-1 | TRBD1 | TRBV29-1 | CSVADRGKHTEAFF | TGCAGCGTCGCTGACAGGGGAAAGCACACTGAAGCTTTCTTT
few | TRBJ2-3 | - | TRBV29-1 | CSVENQYRSADTQYF | TGCAGCGTTGAAAACCAATATCGATCCGCAGATACGCAGTATTTT
many | TRBJ2-3 | TRBD1 | TRBV7-6 | CASSLRDRGSDTQYF | TGTGCCAGCAGCTTAAGGGACAGGGGTTCAGATACGCAGTATTTT
few | TRBJ2-7 | TRBD1 | TRBV7-9 | CASSLGAGGYEQYF | TGTGCCAGCAGCTTGGGGGCAGGGGGCTACGAGCAGTACTTC
many | TRBJ2-5 | - | TRBV7-6 | CASSRTVTETQYF | TGTGCCAGCAGCCGAACCGTTACCGAGACCCAGTACTTC
few | TRBJ2-2 | - | TRBV3-1 | CASSQGGSSYTGELFF | TGTGCCAGCAGCCAAGGTGGTAGTTCCTACACCGGGGAGCTGTTTTTT